A selection of T cell receptor beta chains follows, all from one sample in a study of blood T cell repertoires in COVID-19. The protocol was immunoSEQ multiplex PCR, while the TCRdb copy is restricted to in-frame clones and leaves out a portion. The table shows 150,000 to 200,000 clones, with 70% to 90% occurring only once. Specimen: peripheral blood. These receptors were obtained from a man aged 55-75 years with active or convalescent COVID-19. CDR3s include the opening cysteine and the closing phenylalanine or tryptophan. Each record gives: D gene, V gene, clone size, J gene, CDR3 protein, CDR3 DNA. The D gene is left open where the match is weak. Clone size is given for some rows only: seen once, a few or many times, or a class if the clone is expanded.

d_call: .; v_call: TRBV5-1; clone_size: .; j_call: TRBJ2-7; cdr3_aa: CASSLPQGGVSYEQYF; cdr3_nt: TGCGCCAGCAGCTTGCCACAAGGAGGGGTCTCCTACGAGCAGTACTTC
d_call: .; v_call: TRBV27; clone_size: .; j_call: TRBJ1-2; cdr3_aa: CASASGVDYGYTF; cdr3_nt: TGTGCCAGCGCCTCGGGGGTCGACTATGGCTACACCTTC
d_call: .; v_call: TRBV19; clone_size: .; j_call: TRBJ2-5; cdr3_aa: CASTSGETQYF; cdr3_nt: TGTGCCAGTACTTCCGGGGAGACCCAGTACTTC
d_call: TRBD1; v_call: TRBV28; clone_size: .; j_call: TRBJ2-2; cdr3_aa: CASSTTGYTGELFF; cdr3_nt: TGTGCCAGCAGCACGACAGGGTACACCGGGGAGCTGTTTTTT
d_call: TRBD1; v_call: TRBV5-6; clone_size: .; j_call: TRBJ2-1; cdr3_aa: CASSFDRVSLEQFF; cdr3_nt: TGTGCCAGCAGCTTCGACAGGGTGTCCCTAGAGCAGTTCTTC
d_call: .; v_call: TRBV25-1; clone_size: .; j_call: TRBJ1-6; cdr3_aa: CASSIQANSPLHF; cdr3_nt: TGTGCCAGCAGTATTCAGGCCAATTCACCCCTCCACTTT
d_call: .; v_call: TRBV6-5; clone_size: .; j_call: TRBJ1-2; cdr3_aa: CASTPREDYGYTF; cdr3_nt: TGTGCCAGCACCCCCAGGGAGGACTATGGCTACACCTTC
d_call: TRBD1; v_call: TRBV6-5; clone_size: .; j_call: TRBJ1-1; cdr3_aa: CASSSGQANTEAFF; cdr3_nt: TGTGCCAGCAGCTCAGGACAGGCGAACACTGAAGCTTTCTTT
d_call: .; v_call: TRBV30; clone_size: .; j_call: TRBJ1-2; cdr3_aa: CAWRRGSNYGYTF; cdr3_nt: TGTGCCTGGAGGAGGGGGTCTAACTATGGCTACACCTTC
d_call: .; v_call: TRBV3-1/TRBV3-2; clone_size: .; j_call: TRBJ2-7; cdr3_aa: CASSQEVRGSSYEQYF; cdr3_nt: TGTGCCAGCAGCCAAGAAGTAAGGGGAAGCTCCTACGAGCAGTACTTC
d_call: .; v_call: TRBV7-2; clone_size: once; j_call: TRBJ2-1; cdr3_aa: CASSTRSGPFNEQFF; cdr3_nt: TGTGCCAGCAGCACCCGTAGCGGTCCATTCAATGAGCAGTTCTTC
d_call: .; v_call: TRBV7-9; clone_size: once; j_call: TRBJ2-1; cdr3_aa: CASSLDRVDNEQFF; cdr3_nt: TGTGCCAGCAGCTTAGACAGGGTAGACAATGAGCAGTTCTTC
d_call: .; v_call: TRBV11-3; clone_size: .; j_call: TRBJ2-5; cdr3_aa: CASSRGQQETQYF; cdr3_nt: TGTGCCAGCAGCCGCGGACAGCAAGAGACCCAGTACTTC
d_call: TRBD2; v_call: TRBV5-1; clone_size: .; j_call: TRBJ2-3; cdr3_aa: CASSLALGLAVTDTQYF; cdr3_nt: TGCGCCAGCAGCTTGGCCCTAGGACTAGCGGTGACAGATACGCAGTATTTT
d_call: .; v_call: TRBV11-2; clone_size: .; j_call: TRBJ1-3; cdr3_aa: CASSSLKNSGNTIYF; cdr3_nt: TGTGCCAGCAGCTCGTTAAAAAATTCTGGAAACACCATATATTTT
d_call: .; v_call: TRBV10-3; clone_size: .; j_call: TRBJ2-2; cdr3_aa: CAISDQRVTGELFF; cdr3_nt: TGTGCCATCAGTGATCAGAGGGTCACCGGGGAGCTGTTTTTT
d_call: TRBD2; v_call: TRBV14; clone_size: .; j_call: TRBJ2-3; cdr3_aa: CASSQRLAGADTQYF; cdr3_nt: TGTGCCAGCAGCCAGAGACTAGCGGGGGCAGATACGCAGTATTTT
d_call: .; v_call: TRBV5-1; clone_size: few; j_call: TRBJ2-2; cdr3_aa: CASSTLGGSGELFF; cdr3_nt: TGCGCCAGCAGCACCCTAGGAGGGTCCGGGGAGCTGTTTTTT
d_call: .; v_call: TRBV10-3; clone_size: .; j_call: TRBJ1-1; cdr3_aa: CAISETGLMNTEAFF; cdr3_nt: TGTGCCATCAGTGAAACAGGCCTCATGAACACTGAAGCTTTCTTT
d_call: TRBD1; v_call: TRBV19; clone_size: .; j_call: TRBJ1-4; cdr3_aa: CASSIRSPSQGARGYEKLFF; cdr3_nt: TGTGCCAGTAGTATAAGGTCCCCGTCACAGGGGGCGCGGGGGTATGAAAAACTGTTTTTT
d_call: .; v_call: TRBV19; clone_size: .; j_call: TRBJ2-6; cdr3_aa: CASVGRSGANVLTF; cdr3_nt: TGTGCCAGTGTTGGCCGTTCTGGGGCCAACGTCCTGACTTTC
d_call: .; v_call: TRBV12-3/TRBV12-4; clone_size: .; j_call: TRBJ1-1; cdr3_aa: CASSLAGGTEAFF; cdr3_nt: TGTGCCAGCAGTTTAGCAGGGGGAACTGAAGCTTTCTTT
d_call: .; v_call: TRBV27; clone_size: .; j_call: TRBJ2-7; cdr3_aa: CASSLLGGGRSYEQYF; cdr3_nt: TGTGCCAGCAGTTTACTCGGGGGAGGTAGGTCCTACGAGCAGTACTTC
d_call: .; v_call: TRBV5-1; clone_size: .; j_call: TRBJ1-4; cdr3_aa: CASSLGQAEKLFF; cdr3_nt: TGCGCCAGCAGCTTGGGCCAGGCGGAAAAACTGTTTTTT
d_call: .; v_call: TRBV4-1; clone_size: .; j_call: TRBJ1-5; cdr3_aa: CASSQDRNPHQGEPQHF; cdr3_nt: TGCGCCAGCAGCCAAGATCGAAATCCCCATCAAGGGGAGCCCCAGCATTTT
d_call: TRBD2; v_call: TRBV27; clone_size: .; j_call: TRBJ2-1; cdr3_aa: CASSFLGTSVHNEQFF; cdr3_nt: TGTGCCAGCAGTTTCCTAGGGACTAGCGTTCACAATGAGCAGTTCTTC
d_call: TRBD1; v_call: TRBV19; clone_size: .; j_call: TRBJ2-7; cdr3_aa: CASSQTGTGAYEQYF; cdr3_nt: TGTGCCAGTAGTCAAACTGGGACAGGGGCATACGAGCAGTACTTC
d_call: TRBD2; v_call: TRBV18; clone_size: .; j_call: TRBJ2-3; cdr3_aa: CASSLAGRTDTQYF; cdr3_nt: TGTGCCAGCTCCTTAGCGGGGCGCACAGATACGCAGTATTTT
d_call: TRBD1; v_call: TRBV5-1; clone_size: .; j_call: TRBJ2-5; cdr3_aa: CASSPAGTASQETQYF; cdr3_nt: TGCGCCAGCAGCCCCGCCGGGACAGCGTCCCAAGAGACCCAGTACTTC
d_call: .; v_call: TRBV3-1/TRBV3-2; clone_size: few; j_call: TRBJ2-7; cdr3_aa: CASSQDTEFEQYF; cdr3_nt: TGTGCCAGCAGCCAAGATACGGAGTTCGAGCAGTACTTC
d_call: .; v_call: TRBV11-2; clone_size: .; j_call: TRBJ2-2; cdr3_aa: CALEGVVSTGELFF; cdr3_nt: TGTGCCCTCGAGGGGGTAGTTAGCACCGGGGAGCTGTTTTTT
d_call: .; v_call: TRBV12-1; clone_size: .; j_call: TRBJ2-3; cdr3_aa: CASSSQTSGGHGSGTDTQYF; cdr3_nt: TGTGCCAGCAGCTCCCAGACTAGCGGGGGGCACGGGTCTGGCACAGATACGCAGTATTTT
d_call: TRBD1; v_call: TRBV7-2; clone_size: .; j_call: TRBJ2-7; cdr3_aa: CASSLNPGGLYEQYF; cdr3_nt: TGTGCCAGCAGCTTAAATCCAGGGGGCCTCTACGAGCAGTACTTC
d_call: TRBD1; v_call: TRBV2; clone_size: .; j_call: TRBJ1-2; cdr3_aa: CASSPDRVHGYTF; cdr3_nt: TGTGCCAGCAGCCCGGACAGGGTGCATGGCTACACCTTC
d_call: TRBD1; v_call: TRBV10-3; clone_size: .; j_call: TRBJ1-2; cdr3_aa: CAISQGADYGYTF; cdr3_nt: TGTGCCATCAGTCAGGGGGCGGACTATGGCTACACCTTC
d_call: TRBD1; v_call: TRBV7-2; clone_size: .; j_call: TRBJ1-2; cdr3_aa: CASRRQGRANYGYTF; cdr3_nt: TGTGCCAGCAGGCGACAGGGGAGGGCTAACTATGGCTACACCTTC
d_call: .; v_call: TRBV5-1; clone_size: .; j_call: TRBJ1-6; cdr3_aa: CASSLAGNSPLHF; cdr3_nt: TGCGCCAGCAGCTTGGCGGGGAACTCACCCCTCCACTTT
d_call: TRBD1; v_call: TRBV19; clone_size: .; j_call: TRBJ1-1; cdr3_aa: CASSSQDRPHRTEAFF; cdr3_nt: TGTGCCAGTAGTTCCCAGGACAGGCCCCATAGGACTGAAGCTTTCTTT
d_call: TRBD1; v_call: TRBV5-1; clone_size: .; j_call: TRBJ2-2; cdr3_aa: CASGPGGTGELFF; cdr3_nt: TGCGCCAGCGGTCCAGGGGGAACCGGGGAGCTGTTTTTT
d_call: .; v_call: TRBV6-5; clone_size: few; j_call: TRBJ2-1; cdr3_aa: CASGQRHLHEQFF; cdr3_nt: TGTGCCAGCGGACAACGACATTTACATGAGCAGTTCTTC
d_call: .; v_call: TRBV9; clone_size: .; j_call: TRBJ2-2; cdr3_aa: CASSVGNTYTGELFF; cdr3_nt: TGTGCCAGCAGCGTAGGAAACACCTACACCGGGGAGCTGTTTTTT
d_call: TRBD1; v_call: TRBV6-6; clone_size: .; j_call: TRBJ1-2; cdr3_aa: CASSLGQGAGTF; cdr3_nt: TGTGCCAGCAGTTTGGGACAGGGGGCTGGCACCTTC
d_call: .; v_call: TRBV18; clone_size: once; j_call: TRBJ2-6; cdr3_aa: CASSTIPGGAGANVLTF; cdr3_nt: TGTGCCAGCTCAACAATCCCCGGGGGAGCCGGGGCCAACGTCCTGACTTTC
d_call: .; v_call: TRBV28; clone_size: .; j_call: TRBJ1-6; cdr3_aa: CASSLFRSQGLGSPLHF; cdr3_nt: TGTGCCAGCAGTTTATTCCGTTCCCAGGGGCTAGGATCACCCCTCCACTTT
d_call: .; v_call: TRBV9; clone_size: once; j_call: TRBJ1-2; cdr3_aa: CASSVGVFYGYTF; cdr3_nt: TGTGCCAGCAGCGTAGGAGTTTTTTATGGCTACACCTTC
d_call: .; v_call: TRBV23-1; clone_size: .; j_call: TRBJ1-1; cdr3_aa: CASSRPTENTEAFF; cdr3_nt: TGCGCCAGCAGTCGCCCGACAGAAAACACTGAAGCTTTCTTT
d_call: .; v_call: TRBV7-2; clone_size: .; j_call: TRBJ2-7; cdr3_aa: CASSLKLYEQYF; cdr3_nt: TGTGCCAGCAGCTTAAAACTCTACGAGCAGTACTTC
d_call: .; v_call: TRBV4-1; clone_size: .; j_call: TRBJ2-2; cdr3_aa: CASSQGTYTGELFF; cdr3_nt: TGCGCCAGCAGCCAAGGAACTTACACCGGGGAGCTGTTTTTT
d_call: TRBD2; v_call: TRBV10-2; clone_size: few; j_call: TRBJ2-1; cdr3_aa: CASTFYASGVNEQFF; cdr3_nt: TGCGCCAGCACCTTTTACGCTAGCGGAGTCAATGAGCAGTTCTTC
d_call: .; v_call: TRBV10-3; clone_size: .; j_call: TRBJ1-1; cdr3_aa: CAISAETEAFF; cdr3_nt: TGTGCCATCAGTGCAGAAACTGAAGCTTTCTTT
d_call: .; v_call: TRBV5-1; clone_size: .; j_call: TRBJ1-1; cdr3_aa: CASSSPVGGEKMNTEAFF; cdr3_nt: TGCGCCAGCAGCTCGCCCGTTGGGGGCGAAAAGATGAACACTGAAGCTTTCTTT
d_call: TRBD1; v_call: TRBV7-2; clone_size: .; j_call: TRBJ2-5; cdr3_aa: CASRRQGETQYF; cdr3_nt: TGTGCCAGCAGAAGACAGGGAGAGACCCAGTACTTC
d_call: .; v_call: TRBV21-1; clone_size: once; j_call: TRBJ2-7; cdr3_aa: CARIDRGCNEQYF; cdr3_nt: TGTGCCAGGATTGACAGGGGTTGCAACGAGCAGTACTTC
d_call: .; v_call: TRBV19; clone_size: .; j_call: TRBJ2-7; cdr3_aa: CASRDSGEQYF; cdr3_nt: TGTGCCAGTAGGGACTCGGGCGAGCAGTACTTC
d_call: .; v_call: TRBV5-4; clone_size: once; j_call: TRBJ2-7; cdr3_aa: CASSFRGYEQYF; cdr3_nt: TGTGCCAGCAGCTTCCGGGGTTACGAGCAGTACTTC
d_call: .; v_call: TRBV6-1; clone_size: .; j_call: TRBJ1-5; cdr3_aa: CASSEATYDSNQPQHF; cdr3_nt: TGTGCCAGCAGTGAAGCGACATACGATAGCAATCAGCCCCAGCATTTT
d_call: TRBD1; v_call: TRBV3-1/TRBV3-2; clone_size: .; j_call: TRBJ2-3; cdr3_aa: CASSLVPGQTSTDTQYF; cdr3_nt: TGTGCCAGCAGCCTTGTACCGGGACAGACTAGCACAGATACGCAGTATTTT